The 8 T cell receptor beta chains below were found in one sample sequenced in a study of cytomegalovirus exposure and HLA in healthy donors. The primer mix had 60 Vbeta and 13 Jbeta primers. Using immunoSEQ multiplex PCR, the repertoire was profiled, and TCRdb retains in-frame clones only, with some absent. Here the sample table reports around 100,000 clones. The sample taken for sequencing was PBMCs. The receptors come from a man aged 25 to 40 in good health and CMV-seronegative.

The V and J genes are TRBV5-1 and TRBJ2-5; tentative D call: TRBD2 (5 bases). This CDR3 spans 13 amino acids. Germline V gene data show CDR1 as SGHRS and CDR2 as YFSETQ. V was trimmed by 5 bases and J by 5 bases, leaving 13 bases between them. CDR3 sequence reads: CASSSLEVETQYF. The CDR3 DNA follows: TGCGCCAGCAGTAGTCTGGAGGTGGAGACCCAGTACTTC.

The chain combines TRBV27 with TRBJ2-2; no firm D call. Germline loops: CDR1 MNHEY, CDR2 SMNVEV (reference sequence). Trimming took 0 bases from V and 7 from J, leaving 6 bases between them. The CDR3 length is 13 residues. The CDR3 loop is CASSLSFSGELFF. The CDR3 DNA follows: TGTGCCAGCAGTTTATCTTTTAGCGGGGAGCTGTTTTTT.

Comments on this clone: Sequence at one end of the junction differs from germline and may be a read error. The rearrangement joins TRBV7-9 to TRBJ2-1; 8 bases agree with TRBD1. Germline assignment: CDR1 SEHNR and CDR2 FQNEAQ (reference sequence). The CDR3 totals 14 residues. The CDR3: CASSSTQGVKEPFF. As DNA, the CDR3 is TGTGCCAGCAGTTCGACACAGGGGGTTAAAGAGCCGTTCTTC. Combining the CDR3 with reference TRBV7-9 and TRBJ2-1 gives the whole variable domain DTGVSQNPRHKITKRGQNVTFRCDPISEHNRLYWYRQTLGQGPEFLTYFQNEAQLEKSRLLSDRFSAERPKGSFSTLEIQRTEQGDSAMYLCASSSTQGVKEPFFGPGTRLTVL.

This sequence joins TRBV28 and TRBJ1-2; D may be TRBD1 (6 bases). From germline, CDR1 is MDHEN and CDR2 SYDVKM. V was pared by 3 bases and J by 4 bases, with 9 bases between. This CDR3 is 13 amino acids long. The CDR3 region has the DNA TGTGCCAGCAGTTTCCAGGGGACCTATGGCTACACCTTC. It yields the protein CASSFQGTYGYTF.

The CDR3 nucleotides read TGTGCCAGCAGCGTGGACAGGGGCTCCTACAATGAGCAGTTCTTC. It encodes CASSVDRGSYNEQFF. The chain has TRBV7-7 and TRBJ2-1, with TRBD1 matching 9 bases. The CDR3 is 15 amino acids. The V segment lost 5 bases and the J segment 0 bases; nucleotides outside the gene matches: 2. The germline gives CDR1 SSHAT, CDR2 FNYEAQ (reference sequence).

The chain is built from TRBV28 and TRBJ2-3; TRBD2 matches 16 bases. Germline trimming cut 5 bases from V and 4 bases from J; bases unmatched to any gene: 9. CDR3 size: 18 residues. CDR1 is MDHEN, CDR2 SYDVKM, per germline. The CDR3 nucleotides are TGTGCCAGCAGTCTGGGACCCGGGACTAGCGGGGGGGCAGATACGCAGTATTTT. Translation gives CASSLGPGTSGGADTQYF.

The chain is built from TRBV10-3 and TRBJ1-5; TRBD1 is a possible D gene (5 bases). The germline V gene has CDR1 ENHRY and CDR2 SYGVKD. V was shortened by 2 bases and J by 7 bases, with 12 bases between the two germline ends. This CDR3 has 14 amino acids. CDR3 bases: TGTGCCATCAGTGAGCAGGGAAGGACGCAGCCCCAGCATTTT. This sequence encodes CAISEQGRTQPQHF.

The V and J genes are TRBV28 and TRBJ1-2; D ambiguous. The CDR3 extends over 13 amino acids. Trimming cost V 3 bases and J 4 bases, with 9 bases left between them. CDR1 and CDR2 (germline): MDHEN, SYDVKM. As DNA, the CDR3 is TGTGCCAGCAGTTTGGAGGGTGCCTATGGCTACACCTTC. Translation gives CASSLEGAYGYTF.